This TCR beta chain emerged from a study of control samples from healthy donors and cancer patients. Germline V lookup: CDR1 MRHNA, CDR2 SNTAGT. The V end lost 8 bases, the J end lost 6 bases, and 15 bases lay between the germline ends. This CDR3 spans 13 amino acids. This table comes from immunoSEQ multiplex PCR, and its TCRdb copy is limited to in-frame clones, with some not included. This sample has tens of thousands of clones, with more than 75% found just once. This clone was observed a single time. The TCR sequence derives from a woman between 50 and 59 years old in good health. Sequenced input: blood. The V call is TRBV6-4, the J call TRBJ2-3; D is uncertain. The DNA of the CDR3 is TGTGCCAGCCGATTTTCCCCAGTGGATACGCAGTATTTT. Translated: CASRFSPVDTQYF.